This T cell receptor beta chain was documented in a study of blood T cells in healthy people across ages. CDR3 length: 14 amino acids. The J segment lost 8 bases and the V segment lost 4 bases, leaving 3 bases of the junction unmatched. Germline V gene sequence: CDR1 SGHRS, CDR2 YFSETQ. It was with a sample-barcoded 5' primer and a J-beta primer mix that a second PCR of roughly 6 to 12 cycles was run. One entry per CDR3 protein, called by TCRdb with MiXCR from the 5' RACE reads. The sample has approximately 730,000 distinct CDR3 sequences; roughly 43% are singletons. The sequenced sample consisted of blood. This TCR came from an older woman in good health. The J gene is TRBJ1-6, the V gene TRBV5-1, with TRBD1 matching over 10 bases. The CDR3 protein is CASSRGTGDSPLHF. In DNA form, the CDR3 reads TGCGCCAGCAGCCGCGGGACAGGGGATTCACCCCTCCACTTT.